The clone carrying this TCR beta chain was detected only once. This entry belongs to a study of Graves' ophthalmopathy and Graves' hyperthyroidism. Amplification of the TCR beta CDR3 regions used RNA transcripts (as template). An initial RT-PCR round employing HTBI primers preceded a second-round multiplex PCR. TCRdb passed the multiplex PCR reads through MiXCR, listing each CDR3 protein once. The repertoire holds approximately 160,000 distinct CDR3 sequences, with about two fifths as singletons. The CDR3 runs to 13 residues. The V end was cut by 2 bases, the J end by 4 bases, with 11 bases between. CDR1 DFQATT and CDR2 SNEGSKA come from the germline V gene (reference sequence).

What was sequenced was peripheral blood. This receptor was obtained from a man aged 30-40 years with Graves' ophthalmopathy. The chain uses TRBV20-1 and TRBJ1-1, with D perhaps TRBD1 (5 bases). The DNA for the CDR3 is TGCAGTGCTAGACAGCAGGGTTCCACTGAAGCTTTCTTT. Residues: CSARQQGSTEAFF.